This T cell receptor beta chain is from a study of blood T cell repertoires in COVID-19. Clones were sequenced by immunoSEQ multiplex PCR, and TCRdb holds only the in-frame ones, with some missing. The sample holds 250,000 to 300,000 clones, roughly 80% seen once. Germline CDR1 LNHNV, CDR2 YYDKDF (reference sequence). With 0 bases removed from V and 11 bases from J, the gap between germline ends came to 11 bases. This CDR3 comprises 13 residues. A COVID-19 case had been met by exposed participants during the 2 weeks before study entry. This clone appeared a single time. The source of this sequence is a man aged 40-49 years who had been exposed to COVID-19. Input material: PBMCs or T cells enriched from blood (not recorded which). The chain uses TRBV15 and TRBJ2-1; D might be TRBD1 (5 bases). CDR3 bases: TGTGCCACCAGCAGAGAAACTCAGGGAAAGCAGTTCTTC. This gives the protein CATSRETQGKQFF.